The T cell receptor (beta chain) described here comes from a study of monozygotic twins with inflammatory bowel disease. Findings and limits, study-wide: Immunosuppressive treatment differences may have increased patient repertoire variability. Clonotype overlap with others was lower in IBD patients than in healthy twins, a difference that was greatest with disease activity.

Concerning this clonotype: Its antigen is currently unknown.

The authors made each sample's cDNA in eight separate reactions. Molecular identifiers with 6-nucleotide sample barcodes were added during cDNA synthesis via template switching. TCRdb reanalyzed the 5' RACE reads, giving one entry per CDR3 protein sequence and no DNA. The sample includes 170,000 or so distinct CDR3 sequences. Germline CDR1 is DFQATT and CDR2 is SNEGSKA (reference sequence). CDR3 length equals 16 residues. This chain joins TRBV20-1 and TRBJ1-1. The origin of this receptor is a human donor with ulcerative colitis or Crohn's disease, or a healthy co-twin of an affected twin (not recorded which). Input material: blood. CDR3: CSARDLSQVKDTEAFF.